This T cell receptor beta chain was retrieved from a study of CD8+CD57+ T cells in acquired aplastic anemia. Across the study: Sorted CD4+ plus CD8+ cells gave DNA averaging around 3 ug. There were roughly 9.8 million reads, on average, for CD4+ cells from healthy donors.

Germline V gives CDR1 SGDLS, CDR2 YYNGEE. Between the trimmed V and J ends, which lost 0 bases and 3 bases, there was a span of 4 bases. The CDR3 is 13 residues long. Of note for this clonotype: Its target is unknown.

Findings and caveats of the study: Controls did not differ significantly from patients in CD8+ Simpson's diversity.

Genomic DNA served as template for TCR beta VDJ and CDR3 profiling. TCRdb re-called the reads through MiXCR, storing one row per CDR3 protein. The data contain fewer than 200,000 distinct CDR3 sequences, about 60% of them seen just once; the ten biggest clones take up about 48%. Specimen: sorted CD4+, CD8+, or CD8+CD57+ T cells (not recorded which) from PBMCs. The chain couples TRBV9 to TRBJ1-5; D unresolved. The clonotype was recovered from a human donor in good health. CDR3 in DNA: TGTGCCAGCAGCGTAGCCGACAATCAGCCCCAGCATTTT. This sequence encodes CASSVADNQPQHF.